This T cell receptor beta chain was observed in a study of blood T cell repertoires in COVID-19. Assay: immunoSEQ multiplex PCR; the TCRdb copy retains only in-frame clones and omits some. This table holds 200,000 to 300,000 clones, about 82% found once. Patients from Seattle were sampled longitudinally, starting during active infection. The sequence derives from a woman older than 75 with COVID-19, enrolled during active disease. Specimen: peripheral blood.

This chain's CDR3 is CASSLDAGGRYNEQFF. The CDR3 DNA sequence: TGTGCCAGCAGCTTGGATGCGGGGGGCCGTTACAATGAGCAGTTCTTC. This chain connects TRBV5-8 to TRBJ2-1; 8 bases line up with TRBD2. The CDR3 sequence is 16 residues long. CDR1 and CDR2 from the germline V gene are SGHTS and YDEGEE. V gave up 0 bases and J gave up 4 bases; unmatched junction bases: 6.